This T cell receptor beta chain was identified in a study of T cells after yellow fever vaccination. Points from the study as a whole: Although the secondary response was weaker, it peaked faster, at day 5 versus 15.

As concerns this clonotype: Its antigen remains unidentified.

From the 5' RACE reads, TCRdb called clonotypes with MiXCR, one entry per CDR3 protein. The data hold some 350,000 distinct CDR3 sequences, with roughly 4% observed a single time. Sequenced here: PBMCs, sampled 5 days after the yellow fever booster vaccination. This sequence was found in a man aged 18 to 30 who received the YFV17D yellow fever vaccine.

The CDR3 reads CASSQVMETQYF. DNA of the CDR3: TGCGCCAGCAGCCAAGTAATGGAGACCCAGTACTTC. The chain couples TRBV4-1 to TRBJ2-5, with D unresolved. Per germline, CDR1 MGHRA and CDR2 YSYEKL. CDR3 length: 12 residues. Between the trimmed V and J ends, which lost 1 base and 5 bases, there was a span of 5 bases.